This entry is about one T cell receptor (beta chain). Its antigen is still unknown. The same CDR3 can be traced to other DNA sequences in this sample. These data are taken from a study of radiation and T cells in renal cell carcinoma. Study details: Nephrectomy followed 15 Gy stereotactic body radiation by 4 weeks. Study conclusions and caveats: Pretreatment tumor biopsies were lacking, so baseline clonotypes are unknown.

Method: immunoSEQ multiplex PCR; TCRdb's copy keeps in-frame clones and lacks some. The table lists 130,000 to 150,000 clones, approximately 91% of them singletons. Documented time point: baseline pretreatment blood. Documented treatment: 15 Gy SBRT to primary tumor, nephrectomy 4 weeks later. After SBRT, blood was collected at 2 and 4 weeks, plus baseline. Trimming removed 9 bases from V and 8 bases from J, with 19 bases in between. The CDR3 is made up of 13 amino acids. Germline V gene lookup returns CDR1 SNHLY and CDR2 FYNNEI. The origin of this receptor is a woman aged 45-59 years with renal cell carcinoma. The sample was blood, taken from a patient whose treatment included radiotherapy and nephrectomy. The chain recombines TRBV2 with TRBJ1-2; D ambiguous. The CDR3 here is CASSDGITIGYTF. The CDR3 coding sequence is TGTGCCAGTTCCGACGGGATAACTATAGGCTACACCTTC.